This entry lists 24 T cell receptor beta chains sequenced from one sample in a study of PD-1 blockade in classical Hodgkin lymphoma. Assay: immunoSEQ multiplex PCR; the TCRdb copy retains only in-frame clones and omits some. The sample carries some 22,000 clones, 70% to 85% recorded once. Time point defined: cycle 4 day 1 (C4D1), after less than 7 weeks of nivolumab. Each and every patient relapsed after autologous stem cell transplantation, and patients got differing brentuximab vedotin exposure. The sample in question was peripheral blood mononuclear cells (PBMCs), obtained before the fourth cycle of nivolumab. These receptors were collected from a human donor with classical Hodgkin lymphoma.

The table lists this clone with a few counts. J is TRBJ1-5 and V is TRBV15; D unresolved. This CDR3 comprises 15 residues. Trimming removed 0 bases at V and 5 bases at J, with 11 bases between. Germline V gene lookup returns CDR1 LNHNV and CDR2 YYDKDF (reference sequence). CDR3 sequence reads: CATSRDRASYQPQHF. The CDR3 coding sequence is TGTGCCACCAGCAGAGACCGGGCCAGTTATCAGCCCCAGCATTTT.

The chain links TRBV5-1 to TRBJ2-1; D uncertain. This CDR3 has 15 amino acids. The germline V gene encodes CDR1 SGHRS and CDR2 YFSETQ. V lost 0 bases to trimming and J lost 0 bases, with 7 bases between them. CDR3 protein: CASSLVGSSYNEQFF. The CDR3 bases are TGCGCCAGCAGCTTGGTGGGCAGCTCCTACAATGAGCAGTTCTTC. The entire variable domain, with the rest obtained from reference TRBV5-1 and TRBJ2-1, is as follows: KAGVTQTPRYLIKTRGQQVTLSCSPISGHRSVSWYQQTPGQGLQFLFEYFSETQRNKGNFPGRFSGRQFSNSRSEMNVSTLELGDSALYLCASSLVGSSYNEQFFGPGTRLTVL.

CDR3 DNA sequence: TGTGCCAGCAGCCCGCTGGGTCTAGCGGGGGCCTACGAGCAGTACTTC. Translating gives CASSPLGLAGAYEQYF. This sequence joins TRBV7-8 and TRBJ2-7; TRBD2 matches at 10 bases. The CDR3 is 16 amino acids. Looked up from germline, CDR1 is SGHVS and CDR2 is FQNEAQ. Trimming removed 5 bases from V and 2 bases from J; junction bases left unmatched: 9.

The CDR3: CASKRGVSDTDTQYF. The DNA of the CDR3 is TGTGCCAGCAAGCGTGGAGTGTCAGACACAGATACGCAGTATTTT. V gene TRBV6-1 combines with J gene TRBJ2-3; D not certain. The CDR3 spans 15 residues. V lost 7 bases and J 2 bases, leaving 16 bases between the germline ends. Germline V lookup: CDR1 MNHNS, CDR2 SASEGT.

The J gene is TRBJ2-5, the V gene TRBV6-1, with D perhaps TRBD1 (6 bases). Germline V gene lookup returns CDR1 MNHNS and CDR2 SASEGT. V gave up 5 bases and J gave up 5 bases, with 15 bases separating them. The CDR3 runs to 14 residues. The CDR3 nucleotides are TGTGCCAGCAGTAATACAGGGTCTGGGGAGACCCAGTACTTC. Its protein product is CASSNTGSGETQYF.

As for this clone: Just one base apart from a much larger clone, this may be a read error. The genes are TRBV5-4 and TRBJ1-3, with a tentative D call TRBD1 (5 bases). This CDR3 has 14 amino acids. Trimming removed 4 bases at V and 4 bases at J, with 12 bases between. Germline assignment: CDR1 SGHNT and CDR2 YYREEE (reference sequence). The CDR3 here is CASSPPGQGNTIYF. The DNA for the CDR3 is TGTGCCAGCAGCCCCCCAGGGCAAGGAAACACCATATATTTT.

This clone showed up just a few times. CDR3 amino acids: CASSLTRRDTEAFF. CDR3 bases: TGTGCCAGCAGCTTAACCCGACGGGACACTGAAGCTTTCTTT. V usage is TRBV13 and J usage is TRBJ1-1; no reliable D call. The V and J ends lost 2 bases and 3 bases respectively, with 10 bases between them. Germline V CDR1 and CDR2: PRHDT, FYEKMQ (reference sequence). This CDR3 is 14 amino acids long. The variable domain in full, completed from reference TRBV13 and TRBJ1-1, reads AAGVIQSPRHLIKEKRETATLKCYPIPRHDTVYWYQQGPGQDPQFLISFYEKMQSDKGSIPDRFSAQQFSDYHSELNMSSLELGDSALYFCASSLTRRDTEAFFGQGTRLTVV.

Here the CDR3 reads CASSLVRIDSYEQYF. CDR3 coding DNA: TGCGCCAGCAGCTTGGTCAGAATAGACTCCTACGAGCAGTACTTC. V usage is TRBV5-1 and J usage is TRBJ2-7, with D unclear. The CDR3 length is 15 residues. V lost 0 bases to trimming and J lost 0 bases, with 10 bases between them. CDR1 and CDR2 (germline): SGHRS, YFSETQ.

This chain joins TRBV5-1 and TRBJ1-4; D is undetermined. Trimming took off 0 bases at V and 3 bases at J, with 9 bases between the two ends. The length of the CDR3 is 15 residues. Germline assignment: CDR1 SGHRS and CDR2 YFSETQ. CDR3: CASSLETAPNEKLFF. The CDR3, as DNA: TGCGCCAGCAGCTTGGAGACTGCGCCTAATGAAAAACTGTTTTTT.

V and J are TRBV6-5 and TRBJ1-1, with D possibly matching TRBD1 (5 bases). This CDR3 has 15 amino acids. Trimming stripped 5 bases from V and 2 bases from J, with 15 bases between. Looked up from germline, CDR1 is MNHEY and CDR2 is SVGAGI. CDR3 amino acids: CASSTRQFSNTEAFF. The CDR3 nucleotides are TGTGCCAGCAGTACCAGACAGTTTAGTAACACTGAAGCTTTCTTT.

The chain couples TRBV7-9 to TRBJ1-5; a weak D match, TRBD1 (6 bases). Germline V gene sequence: CDR1 SEHNR, CDR2 FQNEAQ (reference sequence). The CDR3 contains 15 residues. V gave up 1 base and J gave up 2 bases, with 9 bases separating them. The CDR3: CASSLEQGGNQPQHF. CDR3 bases: TGTGCCAGCAGCTTAGAACAGGGAGGCAATCAGCCCCAGCATTTT.

This clone turned up a few times. V is TRBV6-5 and J is TRBJ1-5; TRBD1 aligns across 9 bases. The CDR3 is 15 residues long. Per the germline V gene, CDR1 is MNHEY and CDR2 is SVGAGI. Unmatched junction bases numbered 2, after V lost 2 bases and J lost 3 bases. This CDR3 is CASSYRTGVNQPQHF. CDR3 sequence (DNA): TGTGCCAGCAGTTACCGGACAGGGGTCAATCAGCCCCAGCATTTT.

CDR3 amino acids: CASSERLAGGSSGVNEQFF. For the CDR3, the DNA is TGTGCCAGCAGTGAACGGCTAGCGGGAGGGTCGAGCGGTGTCAATGAGCAGTTCTTC. The V and J genes are TRBV6-1 and TRBJ2-1; 12 nucleotides line up with TRBD2. This CDR3 contains 19 residues. Germline values: CDR1 MNHNS, CDR2 SASEGT. With 2 bases clipped from V and 6 bases from J, the junction kept 14 bases outside the gene matches.

The V and J genes are TRBV28 and TRBJ2-7; D ambiguous. The CDR3 loop spans 12 amino acids. The V end lost 6 bases, the J end lost 6 bases, and 12 bases lay between the germline ends. Germline V gives CDR1 MDHEN, CDR2 SYDVKM. The CDR3 spells CASSFGLAEQYF. The CDR3 nucleotides read TGTGCCAGCAGCTTCGGTTTGGCCGAGCAGTACTTC.

The gene calls are TRBV5-1 and TRBJ2-5; D may be TRBD1 (5 bases). The CDR3 totals 14 residues. CDR1 is SGHRS and CDR2 is YFSETQ in the germline V gene. V was clipped by 4 bases and J by 1 base, with 11 bases between them. The DNA of the CDR3 is TGCGCCAGCAGCCAAGCAGGGATCCAAGAGACCCAGTACTTC. It is translated as CASSQAGIQETQYF.

By sample fraction, this clone is medium-sized (0.01 to 0.1%). The chain's CDR3 is CAPPGQGVGTGELFF. The CDR3 region has the DNA TGTGCCCCGCCGGGGCAGGGAGTGGGTACCGGGGAGCTGTTTTTT. J is TRBJ2-2 and V is TRBV25-1, with D tentatively TRBD1 or TRBD2 (5 bases each). Germline assignment: CDR1 MGHDK and CDR2 SYGVNS. CDR3 length: 15 residues. Trimming left V 11 bases short and J 5 bases short, with 21 bases between.

This clone has more than one count but fewer than ten. The gene calls are TRBV27 and TRBJ1-5; 8 positions match TRBD1. The V gene's germline CDR1 is MNHEY and CDR2 SMNVEV (reference sequence). J gave up 2 bases and V 6 bases, and 12 bases lay outside the gene matches. CDR3 length: 17 residues. The CDR3 spells CASSVGTGSNRNQPQHF. The CDR3 DNA reads TGTGCCAGCAGCGTAGGGACAGGTTCCAATCGCAATCAGCCCCAGCATTTT.

The CDR3 DNA reads as TGTGCCAGCACCCCAGGGGCCTACGAGCAGTACTTC. Protein sequence: CASTPGAYEQYF. The chain has TRBV11-2 and TRBJ2-7; weak D call: TRBD1 (6 bases). Germline V gene lookup returns CDR1 SGHAT and CDR2 FQNNGV. CDR3 length equals 12 residues. V was trimmed by 7 bases and J by 2 bases, leaving 9 bases between them.

This chain joins TRBV7-9 and TRBJ2-3; tentative D call: TRBD1 (6 bases). This CDR3 has 16 residues. Germline V gives CDR1 SEHNR, CDR2 FQNEAQ (reference sequence). V lost 6 bases and J lost 6, with 22 bases in between. The CDR3 is CASRTGGRGWADTQYF. The CDR3 DNA reads as TGTGCCAGCAGAACAGGAGGCAGGGGATGGGCGGATACGCAGTATTTT. The full variable domain, with the rest looked up from reference TRBV7-9 and TRBJ2-3, is DTGVSQNPRHKITKRGQNVTFRCDPISEHNRLYWYRQTLGQGPEFLTYFQNEAQLEKSRLLSDRFSAERPKGSFSTLEIQRTEQGDSAMYLCASRTGGRGWADTQYFGPGTRLTVL.

The genes are TRBV7-6 and TRBJ2-5; D perhaps matches TRBD2 (6 bases). This CDR3 has 15 residues. V dropped 2 bases and J dropped 2 bases, with 12 bases sitting between them. Germline CDR1 reads SGHVS; CDR2 reads FNYEAQ. In DNA form, the CDR3 reads TGTGCCAGCAGCTTATACCGGGAGAAGCAAGAGACCCAGTACTTC. Translation gives CASSLYREKQETQYF.

This clone was recorded only once. The gene calls are TRBV13 and TRBJ2-7, with TRBD1 matching 8 bases. The germline gives CDR1 PRHDT, CDR2 FYEKMQ (reference sequence). Trimming took 0 bases from V and 5 from J; bases not matched to a gene: 3. The CDR3 is 14 amino acids. CDR3: CASSLGDRVHEQYF. In DNA, the CDR3 is TGTGCCAGCAGCTTAGGGGACAGGGTCCACGAGCAGTACTTC.

The gene calls are TRBV6-5 and TRBJ2-3; D gene ambiguous. CDR1 is MNHEY and CDR2 is SVGAGI in the germline V gene. This CDR3 is built from 16 residues. Between the trimmed V and J ends, which lost 0 bases and 2 bases, there was a span of 12 bases. The CDR3 DNA reads TGTGCCAGCAGTTACTCGTTGTCGGCTAACACAGATACGCAGTATTTT. Its translation is CASSYSLSANTDTQYF.

The chain carries TRBV28 and TRBJ2-1; TRBD2 is a possible D gene (5 bases). The V gene's germline CDR1 is MDHEN and CDR2 SYDVKM. The CDR3 extends over 16 amino acids. V was cut by 4 bases and J by 0 bases, with 13 bases left in between. CDR3 nucleotide sequence: TGTGCCAGCAGTTCGGAGGTCCGACCCTCCTACAATGAGCAGTTCTTC. Encoded protein: CASSSEVRPSYNEQFF.

This clone came up once. This rearrangement joins TRBV29-1 to TRBJ1-1, with no clear D. The germline V gene encodes CDR1 SQVTM and CDR2 ANQGSEA. The CDR3 totals 10 residues. V lost 7 bases and J 7 bases, leaving 10 bases between the germline ends. For the CDR3, the DNA is TGCAGCGCCATGACATTTGAAGCTTTCTTT. Translation gives CSAMTFEAFF.